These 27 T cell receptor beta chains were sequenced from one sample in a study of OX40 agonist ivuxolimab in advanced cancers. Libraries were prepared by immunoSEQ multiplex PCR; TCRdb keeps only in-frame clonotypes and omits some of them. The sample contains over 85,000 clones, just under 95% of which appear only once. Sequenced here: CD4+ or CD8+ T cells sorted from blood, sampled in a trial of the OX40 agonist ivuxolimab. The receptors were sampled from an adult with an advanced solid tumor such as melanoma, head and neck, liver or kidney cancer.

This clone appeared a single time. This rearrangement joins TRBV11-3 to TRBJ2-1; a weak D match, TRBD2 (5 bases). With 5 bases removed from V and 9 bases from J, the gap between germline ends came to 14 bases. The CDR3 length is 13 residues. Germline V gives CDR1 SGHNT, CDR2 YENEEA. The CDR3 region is CASSPPGYSEQFF. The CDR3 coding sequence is TGTGCCAGCAGCCCCCCGGGGTATAGTGAGCAGTTCTTC. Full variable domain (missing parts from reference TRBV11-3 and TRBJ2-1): EAGVVQSPRYKIIEKKQPVAFWCNPISGHNTLYWYLQNLGQGPELLIRYENEEAVDDSQLPKDRFSAERLKGVDSTLKIQPAELGDSAVYLCASSPPGYSEQFFGPGTRLTVL.

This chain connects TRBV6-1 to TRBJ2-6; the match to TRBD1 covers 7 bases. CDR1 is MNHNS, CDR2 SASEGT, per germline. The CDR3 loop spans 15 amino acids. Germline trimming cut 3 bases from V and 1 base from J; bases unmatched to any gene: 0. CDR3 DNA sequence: TGTGCCAGCAGTGAGGGACAGTCTGGGGCCAACGTCCTGACTTTC. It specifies CASSEGQSGANVLTF.

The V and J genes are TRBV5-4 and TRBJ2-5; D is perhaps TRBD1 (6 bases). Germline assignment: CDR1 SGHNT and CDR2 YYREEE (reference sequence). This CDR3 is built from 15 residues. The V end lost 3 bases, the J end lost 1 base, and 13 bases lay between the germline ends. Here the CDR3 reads CASSWGPESQETQYF. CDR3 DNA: TGTGCCAGCAGCTGGGGGCCCGAGAGCCAAGAGACCCAGTACTTC. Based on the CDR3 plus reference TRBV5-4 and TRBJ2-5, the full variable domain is ETGVTQSPTHLIKTRGQQVTLRCSSQSGHNTVSWYQQALGQGPQFIFQYYREEENGRGNFPPRFSGLQFPNYSSELNVNALELDDSALYLCASSWGPESQETQYFGPGTRLLVL.

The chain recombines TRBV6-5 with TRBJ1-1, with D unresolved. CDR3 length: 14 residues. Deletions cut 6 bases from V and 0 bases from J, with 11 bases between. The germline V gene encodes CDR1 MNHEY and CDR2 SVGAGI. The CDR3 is CASRQRDLNTEAFF. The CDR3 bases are TGTGCCAGCAGACAACGTGACCTGAACACTGAAGCTTTCTTT.

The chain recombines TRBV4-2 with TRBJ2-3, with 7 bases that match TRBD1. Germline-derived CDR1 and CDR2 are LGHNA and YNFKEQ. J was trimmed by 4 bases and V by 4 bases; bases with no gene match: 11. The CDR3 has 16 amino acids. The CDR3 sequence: CASSPGDSDIPDTQYF. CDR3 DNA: TGTGCCAGCAGCCCCGGGGACAGCGACATCCCAGATACGCAGTATTTT.

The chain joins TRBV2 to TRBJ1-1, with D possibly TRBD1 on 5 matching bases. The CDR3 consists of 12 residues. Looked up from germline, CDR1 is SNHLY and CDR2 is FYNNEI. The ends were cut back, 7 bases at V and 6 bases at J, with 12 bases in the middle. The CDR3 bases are TGTGCCAGCACATTGGGGGTACCTGAAGCTTTCTTT. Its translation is CASTLGVPEAFF.

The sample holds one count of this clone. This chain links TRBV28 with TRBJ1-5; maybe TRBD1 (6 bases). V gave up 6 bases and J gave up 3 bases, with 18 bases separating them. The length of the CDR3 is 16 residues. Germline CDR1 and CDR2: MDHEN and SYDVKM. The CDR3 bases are TGTGCCAGCAGCGACTTTAGGACAGAATTCAATCAGCCCCAGCATTTT. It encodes CASSDFRTEFNQPQHF.

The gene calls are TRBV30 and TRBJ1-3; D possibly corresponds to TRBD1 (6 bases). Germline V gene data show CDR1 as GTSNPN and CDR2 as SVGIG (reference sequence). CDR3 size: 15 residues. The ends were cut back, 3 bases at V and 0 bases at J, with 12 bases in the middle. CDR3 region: CAWSVDRRSGNTIYF. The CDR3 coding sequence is TGTGCCTGGAGCGTCGACAGGCGCTCTGGAAACACCATATATTTT.

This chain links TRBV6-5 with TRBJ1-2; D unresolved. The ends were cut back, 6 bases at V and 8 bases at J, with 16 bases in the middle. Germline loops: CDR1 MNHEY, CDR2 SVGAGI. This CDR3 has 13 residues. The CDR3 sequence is CASRLPQEGGYTF. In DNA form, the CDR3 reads TGTGCCAGCAGACTACCGCAGGAGGGCGGCTACACCTTC.

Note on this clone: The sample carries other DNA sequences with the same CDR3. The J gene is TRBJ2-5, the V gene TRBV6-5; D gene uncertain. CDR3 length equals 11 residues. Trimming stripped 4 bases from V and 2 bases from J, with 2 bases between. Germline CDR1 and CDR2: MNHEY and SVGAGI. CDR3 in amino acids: CASSLQETQYF. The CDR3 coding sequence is TGTGCCAGCAGTTTACAAGAGACCCAGTACTTC.

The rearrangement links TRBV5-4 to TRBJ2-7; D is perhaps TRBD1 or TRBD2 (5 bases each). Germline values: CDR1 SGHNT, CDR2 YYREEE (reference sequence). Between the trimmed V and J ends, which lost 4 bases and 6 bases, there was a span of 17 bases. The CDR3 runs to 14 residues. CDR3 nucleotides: TGTGCCAGCAGCAGAGGCCCGGGACGGCCCGAGCAGTACTTC. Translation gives CASSRGPGRPEQYF.

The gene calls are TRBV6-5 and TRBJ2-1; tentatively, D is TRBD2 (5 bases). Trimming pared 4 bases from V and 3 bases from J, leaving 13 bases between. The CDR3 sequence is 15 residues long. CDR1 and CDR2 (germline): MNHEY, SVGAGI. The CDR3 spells CASSSASRLYNEQFF. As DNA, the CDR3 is TGTGCCAGCAGTTCAGCTAGCCGACTCTACAATGAGCAGTTCTTC.

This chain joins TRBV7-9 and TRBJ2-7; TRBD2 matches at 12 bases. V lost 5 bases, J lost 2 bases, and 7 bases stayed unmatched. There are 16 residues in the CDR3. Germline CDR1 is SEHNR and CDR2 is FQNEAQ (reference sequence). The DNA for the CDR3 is TGTGCCAGCAGCGAGACTAGCGGGGGTCCACCCTACGAGCAGTACTTC. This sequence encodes CASSETSGGPPYEQYF.

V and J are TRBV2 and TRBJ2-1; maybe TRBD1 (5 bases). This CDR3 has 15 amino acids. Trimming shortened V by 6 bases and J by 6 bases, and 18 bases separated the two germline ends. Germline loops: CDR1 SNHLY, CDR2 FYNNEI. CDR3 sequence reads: CASRGYARVSNEQFF. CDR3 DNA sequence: TGTGCCAGCAGGGGCTATGCCAGGGTATCCAATGAGCAGTTCTTC.

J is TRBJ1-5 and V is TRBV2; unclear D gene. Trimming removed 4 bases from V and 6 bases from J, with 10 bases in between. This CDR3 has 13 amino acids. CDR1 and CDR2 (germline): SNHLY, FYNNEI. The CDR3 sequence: CASSVGGVQPQHF. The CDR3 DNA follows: TGTGCCAGCAGTGTGGGAGGAGTTCAGCCCCAGCATTTT.

Written as DNA, the CDR3 is TGTGCCAGCAGTTTATGGTCGACGGGGGGCGGGTTCTTC. This translates into CASSLWSTGGGFF. J is TRBJ2-1 and V is TRBV28; a possible D gene is TRBD2 (7 bases). CDR1 and CDR2 (germline): MDHEN, SYDVKM. V lost 0 bases to trimming and J lost 15 bases, with 15 bases between them. CDR3 length: 13 residues.

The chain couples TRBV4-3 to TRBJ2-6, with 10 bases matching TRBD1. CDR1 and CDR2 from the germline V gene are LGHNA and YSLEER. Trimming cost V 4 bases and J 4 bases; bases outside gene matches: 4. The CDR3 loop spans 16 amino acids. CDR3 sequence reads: CASSRDRGAGANVLTF. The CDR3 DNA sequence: TGCGCCAGCAGCCGGGACAGGGGCGCAGGGGCCAACGTCCTGACTTTC.

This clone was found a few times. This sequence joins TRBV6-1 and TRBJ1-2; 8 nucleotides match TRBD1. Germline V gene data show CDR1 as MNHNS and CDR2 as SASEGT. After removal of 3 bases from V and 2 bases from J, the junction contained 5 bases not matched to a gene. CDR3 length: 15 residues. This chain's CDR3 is CASSDLTGANYGYTF. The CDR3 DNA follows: TGTGCCAGCAGTGACCTGACAGGGGCAAACTATGGCTACACCTTC.

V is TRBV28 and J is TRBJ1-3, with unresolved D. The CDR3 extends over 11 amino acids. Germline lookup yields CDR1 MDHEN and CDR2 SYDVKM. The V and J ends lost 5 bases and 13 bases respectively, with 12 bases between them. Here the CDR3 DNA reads TGTGCCAGCAGTCCTAACTTCATGATATATTTT. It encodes CASSPNFMIYF.

The CDR3 is CASSQRDRVYNEQFF. CDR3 bases: TGCGCCAGCAGCCAACGGGACAGGGTCTACAATGAGCAGTTCTTC. This chain joins TRBV4-1 and TRBJ2-1; 9 bases agree with TRBD1. CDR3 length: 15 residues. Germline-derived CDR1 and CDR2 are MGHRA and YSYEKL. Trimming took 2 bases from V and 3 from J; bases not matched to a gene: 2.

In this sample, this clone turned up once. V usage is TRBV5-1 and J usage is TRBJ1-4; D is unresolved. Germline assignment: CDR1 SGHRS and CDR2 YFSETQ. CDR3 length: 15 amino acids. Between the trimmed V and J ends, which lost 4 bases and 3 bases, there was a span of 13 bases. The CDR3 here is CASSLTTNPNEKLFF. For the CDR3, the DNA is TGCGCCAGCAGCCTCACCACAAATCCTAATGAAAAACTGTTTTTT. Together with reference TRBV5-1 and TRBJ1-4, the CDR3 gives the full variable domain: KAGVTQTPRYLIKTRGQQVTLSCSPISGHRSVSWYQQTPGQGLQFLFEYFSETQRNKGNFPGRFSGRQFSNSRSEMNVSTLELGDSALYLCASSLTTNPNEKLFFGSGTQLSVL.

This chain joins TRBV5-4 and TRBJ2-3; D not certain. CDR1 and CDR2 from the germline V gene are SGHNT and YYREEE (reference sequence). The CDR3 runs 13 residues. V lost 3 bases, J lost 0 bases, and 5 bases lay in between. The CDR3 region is CASSWSSTDTQYF. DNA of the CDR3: TGTGCCAGCAGCTGGTCTAGCACAGATACGCAGTATTTT.

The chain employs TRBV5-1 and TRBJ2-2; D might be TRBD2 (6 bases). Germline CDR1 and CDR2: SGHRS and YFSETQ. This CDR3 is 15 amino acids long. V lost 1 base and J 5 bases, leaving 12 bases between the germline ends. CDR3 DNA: TGCGCCAGCAGCTTGAACAGGAGGGGAACCGGGGAGCTGTTTTTT. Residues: CASSLNRRGTGELFF.

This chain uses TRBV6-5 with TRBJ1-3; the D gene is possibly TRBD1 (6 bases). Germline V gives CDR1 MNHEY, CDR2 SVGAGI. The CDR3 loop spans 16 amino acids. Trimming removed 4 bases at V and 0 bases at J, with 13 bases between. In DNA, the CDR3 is TGTGCCAGCAGTTCGGACAGTTGGCTCTCTGGAAACACCATATATTTT. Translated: CASSSDSWLSGNTIYF.

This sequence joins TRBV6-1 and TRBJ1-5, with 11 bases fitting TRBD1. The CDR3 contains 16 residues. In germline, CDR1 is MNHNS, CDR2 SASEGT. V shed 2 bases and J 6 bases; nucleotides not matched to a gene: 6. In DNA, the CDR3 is TGTGCCAGCAGTGAATCCGGACAGGGGGCGATTCAGCCCCAGCATTTT. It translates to CASSESGQGAIQPQHF.

The CDR3 sequence is CASSLDIFRGLNQPQHF. The CDR3 DNA is TGTGCCAGCAGCTTAGATATTTTCAGGGGTCTCAATCAGCCCCAGCATTTT. The J gene is TRBJ1-5, the V gene TRBV13; tentative D call: TRBD1 (6 bases). Per the germline V gene, CDR1 is PRHDT and CDR2 is FYEKMQ (reference sequence). The CDR3 extends over 17 amino acids. V was pared by 1 base and J by 3 bases, with 16 bases between.

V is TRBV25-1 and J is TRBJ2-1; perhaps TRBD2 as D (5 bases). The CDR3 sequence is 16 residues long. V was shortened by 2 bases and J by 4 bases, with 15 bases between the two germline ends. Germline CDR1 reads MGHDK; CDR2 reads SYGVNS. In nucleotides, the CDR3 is TGTGCCAGCAGTGAAATATCCGACTACCATTACAATGAGCAGTTCTTC. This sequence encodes CASSEISDYHYNEQFF.